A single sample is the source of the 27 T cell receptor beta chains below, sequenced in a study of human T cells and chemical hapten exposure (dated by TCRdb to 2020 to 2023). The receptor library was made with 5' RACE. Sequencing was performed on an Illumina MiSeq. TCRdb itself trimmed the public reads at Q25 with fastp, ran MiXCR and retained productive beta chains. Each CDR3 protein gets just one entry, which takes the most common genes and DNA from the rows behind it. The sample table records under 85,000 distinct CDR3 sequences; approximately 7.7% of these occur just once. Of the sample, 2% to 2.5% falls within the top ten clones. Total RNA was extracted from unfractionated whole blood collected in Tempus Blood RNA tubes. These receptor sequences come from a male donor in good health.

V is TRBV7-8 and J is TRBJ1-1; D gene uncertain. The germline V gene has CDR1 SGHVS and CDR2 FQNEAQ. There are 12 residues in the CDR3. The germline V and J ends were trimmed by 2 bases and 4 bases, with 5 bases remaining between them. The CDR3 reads CASSLRRTEAFF. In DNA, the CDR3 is TGTGCCAGCAGCTTAAGACGCACTGAAGCTTTCTTT.

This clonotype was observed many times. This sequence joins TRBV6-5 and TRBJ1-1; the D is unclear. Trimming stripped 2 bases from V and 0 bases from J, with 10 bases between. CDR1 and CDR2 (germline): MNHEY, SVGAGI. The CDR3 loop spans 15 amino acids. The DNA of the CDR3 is TGTGCCAGCAGTTACGTTAGCACGTTGAACACTGAAGCTTTCTTT. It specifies CASSYVSTLNTEAFF.

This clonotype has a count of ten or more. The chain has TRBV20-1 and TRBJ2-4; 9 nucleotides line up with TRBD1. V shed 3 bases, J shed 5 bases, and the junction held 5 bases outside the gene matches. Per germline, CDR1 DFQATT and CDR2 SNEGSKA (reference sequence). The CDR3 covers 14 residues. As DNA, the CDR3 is TGCAGTGCTAGTGGGACAGGGAGCCAAAACATTCAGTACTTC. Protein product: CSASGTGSQNIQYF.

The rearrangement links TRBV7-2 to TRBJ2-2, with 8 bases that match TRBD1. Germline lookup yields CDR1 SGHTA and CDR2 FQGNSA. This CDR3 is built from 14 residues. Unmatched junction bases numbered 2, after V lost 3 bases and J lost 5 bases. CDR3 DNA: TGTGCCAGCAGCTTGCAGGGGGCGACCGGGGAGCTGTTTTTT. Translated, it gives CASSLQGATGELFF. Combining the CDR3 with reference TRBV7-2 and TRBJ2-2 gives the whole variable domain GAGVSQSPSNKVTEKGKDVELRCDPISGHTALYWYRQSLGQGLEFLIYFQGNSAPDKSGLPSDRFSAERTGGSVSTLTIQRTQQEDSAVYLCASSLQGATGELFFGEGSRLTVL.

Here the CDR3 reads CASSWTSGSVEQYF. The CDR3 nucleotides read TGTGCCAGCAGCTGGACTAGCGGGAGTGTTGAGCAGTACTTC. V is TRBV3-1 and J is TRBJ2-7, with 13 bases that match TRBD2. CDR3 length equals 14 residues. Trimming took 5 bases from V and 7 from J; bases not matched to a gene: 5. Per germline, CDR1 LGHDT and CDR2 YNNKEL (reference sequence).

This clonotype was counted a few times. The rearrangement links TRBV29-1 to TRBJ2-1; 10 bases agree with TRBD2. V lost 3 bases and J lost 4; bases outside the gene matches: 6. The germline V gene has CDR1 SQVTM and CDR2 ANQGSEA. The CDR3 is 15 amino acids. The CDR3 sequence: CSVDPSGRRYNEQFF. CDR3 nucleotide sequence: TGCAGCGTTGACCCTAGCGGGAGAAGGTACAATGAGCAGTTCTTC.

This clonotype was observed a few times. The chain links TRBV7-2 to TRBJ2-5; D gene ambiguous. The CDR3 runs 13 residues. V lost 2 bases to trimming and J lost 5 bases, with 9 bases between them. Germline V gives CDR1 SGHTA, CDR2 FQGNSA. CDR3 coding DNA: TGTGCCAGCAGCTTATTTGGTCGGGAGACCCAGTACTTC. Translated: CASSLFGRETQYF.

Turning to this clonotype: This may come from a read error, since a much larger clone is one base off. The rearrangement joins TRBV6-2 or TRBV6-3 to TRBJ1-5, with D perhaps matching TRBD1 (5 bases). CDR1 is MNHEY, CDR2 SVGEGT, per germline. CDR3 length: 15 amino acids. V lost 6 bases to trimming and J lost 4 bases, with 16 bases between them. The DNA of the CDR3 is TGTGCCAGCAGCGGCGAAGGTGGGGGGAATCAGCCCCAGCATTTT. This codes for CASSGEGGGNQPQHF.

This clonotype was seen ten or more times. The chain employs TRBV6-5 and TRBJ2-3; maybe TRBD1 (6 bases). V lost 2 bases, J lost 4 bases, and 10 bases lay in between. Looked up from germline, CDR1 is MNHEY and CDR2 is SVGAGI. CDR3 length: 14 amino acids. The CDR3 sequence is CASSYGEGADTQYF. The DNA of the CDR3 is TGTGCCAGCAGTTACGGAGAGGGGGCAGATACGCAGTATTTT.

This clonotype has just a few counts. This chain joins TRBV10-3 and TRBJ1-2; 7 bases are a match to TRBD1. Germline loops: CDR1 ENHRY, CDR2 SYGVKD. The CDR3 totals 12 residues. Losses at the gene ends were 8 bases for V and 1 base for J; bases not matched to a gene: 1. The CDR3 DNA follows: TGTGCCATCCGGGACAGTAACTATGGCTACACCTTC. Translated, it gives CAIRDSNYGYTF.

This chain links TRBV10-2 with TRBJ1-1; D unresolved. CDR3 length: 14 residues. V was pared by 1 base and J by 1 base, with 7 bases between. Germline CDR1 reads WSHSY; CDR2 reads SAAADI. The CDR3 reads CASSELDGNTEAFF. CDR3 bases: TGCGCCAGCAGTGAGTTAGATGGGAACACTGAAGCTTTCTTT.

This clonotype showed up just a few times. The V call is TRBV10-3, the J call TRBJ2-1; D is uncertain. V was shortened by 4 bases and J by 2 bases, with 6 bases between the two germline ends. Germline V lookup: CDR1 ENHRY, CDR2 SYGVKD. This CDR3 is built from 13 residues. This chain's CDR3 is CAISGSTYNEQFF. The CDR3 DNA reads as TGTGCCATCAGTGGCAGTACCTACAATGAGCAGTTCTTC.

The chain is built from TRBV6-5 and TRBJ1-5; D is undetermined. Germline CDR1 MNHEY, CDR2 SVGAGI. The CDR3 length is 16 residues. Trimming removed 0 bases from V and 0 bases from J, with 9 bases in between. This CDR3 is CASSYSRDGSNQPQHF. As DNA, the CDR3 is TGTGCCAGCAGTTACTCCCGGGATGGTAGCAATCAGCCCCAGCATTTT.

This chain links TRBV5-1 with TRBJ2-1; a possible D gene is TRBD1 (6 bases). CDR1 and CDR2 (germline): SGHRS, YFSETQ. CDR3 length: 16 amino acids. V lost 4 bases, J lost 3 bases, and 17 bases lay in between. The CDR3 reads CASSPRPDRIYNEQFF. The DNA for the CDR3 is TGCGCCAGCAGCCCGCGGCCCGACAGGATCTACAATGAGCAGTTCTTC.

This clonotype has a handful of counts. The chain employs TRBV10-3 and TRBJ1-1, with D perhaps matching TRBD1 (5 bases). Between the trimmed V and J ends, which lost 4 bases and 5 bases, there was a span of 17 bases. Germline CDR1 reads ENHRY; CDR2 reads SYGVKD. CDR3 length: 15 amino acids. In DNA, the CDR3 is TGTGCCATCAGTGCAAACATGAATGGGGGTACTGAAGCTTTCTTT. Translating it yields CAISANMNGGTEAFF.

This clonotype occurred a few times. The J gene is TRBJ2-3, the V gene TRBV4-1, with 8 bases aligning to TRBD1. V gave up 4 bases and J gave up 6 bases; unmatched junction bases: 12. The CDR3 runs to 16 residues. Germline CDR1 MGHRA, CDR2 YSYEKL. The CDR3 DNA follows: TGCGCCAGCAGCCCCTACGACAGGGGACCCCCGGATACGCAGTATTTT. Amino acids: CASSPYDRGPPDTQYF.

CDR3: CASTPSISNEQFF. The CDR3 bases are TGTGCCAGCACCCCTAGTATCAGCAATGAGCAGTTCTTC. The chain combines TRBV12-3 or TRBV12-4 with TRBJ2-1; D gene unclear. The CDR3 has 13 residues. Trimming stripped 7 bases from V and 6 bases from J, with 13 bases between.

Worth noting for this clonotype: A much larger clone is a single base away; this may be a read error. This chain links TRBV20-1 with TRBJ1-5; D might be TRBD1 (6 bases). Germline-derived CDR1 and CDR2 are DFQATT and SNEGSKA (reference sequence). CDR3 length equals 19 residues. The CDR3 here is CSARGGLWTVLYSNQPQNF. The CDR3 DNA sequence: TGCAGTGCTAGAGGGGGCCTCTGGACAGTCCTCTATAGCAATCAGCCCCAGAATTTT.

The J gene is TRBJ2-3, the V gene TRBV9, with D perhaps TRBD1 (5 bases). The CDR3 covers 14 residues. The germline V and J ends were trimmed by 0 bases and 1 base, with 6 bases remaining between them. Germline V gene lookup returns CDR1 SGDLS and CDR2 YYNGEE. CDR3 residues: CASSVEGGTDTQYF. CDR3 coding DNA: TGTGCCAGCAGCGTAGAAGGGGGCACAGATACGCAGTATTTT.

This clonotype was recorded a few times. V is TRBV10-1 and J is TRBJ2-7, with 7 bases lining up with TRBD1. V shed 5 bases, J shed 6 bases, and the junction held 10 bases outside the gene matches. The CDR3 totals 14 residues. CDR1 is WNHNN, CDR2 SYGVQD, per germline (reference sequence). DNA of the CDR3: TGCGCCAGCAGTTCGGCAGGGGGAATCTTCGAGCAGTACTTC. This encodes CASSSAGGIFEQYF.

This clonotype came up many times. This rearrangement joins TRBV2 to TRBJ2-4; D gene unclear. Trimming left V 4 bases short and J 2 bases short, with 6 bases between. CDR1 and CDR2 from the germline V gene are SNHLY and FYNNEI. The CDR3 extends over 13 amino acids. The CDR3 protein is CASSGDPKNIQYF. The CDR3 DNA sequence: TGTGCCAGCAGTGGGGATCCCAAAAACATTCAGTACTTC.

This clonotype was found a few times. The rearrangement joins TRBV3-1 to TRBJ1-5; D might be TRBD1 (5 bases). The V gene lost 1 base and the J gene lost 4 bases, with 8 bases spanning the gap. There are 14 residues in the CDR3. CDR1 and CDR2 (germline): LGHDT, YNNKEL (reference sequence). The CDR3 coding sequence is TGTGCCAGCAGCCAAGGACAGATAAATCAGCCCCAGCATTTT. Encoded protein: CASSQGQINQPQHF.

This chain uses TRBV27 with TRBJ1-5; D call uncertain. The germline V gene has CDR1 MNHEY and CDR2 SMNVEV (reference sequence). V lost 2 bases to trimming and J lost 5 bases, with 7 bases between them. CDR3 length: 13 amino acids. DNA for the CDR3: TGTGCCAGCAGTTTAGGAGCCCATCAGCCCCAGCATTTT. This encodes CASSLGAHQPQHF.

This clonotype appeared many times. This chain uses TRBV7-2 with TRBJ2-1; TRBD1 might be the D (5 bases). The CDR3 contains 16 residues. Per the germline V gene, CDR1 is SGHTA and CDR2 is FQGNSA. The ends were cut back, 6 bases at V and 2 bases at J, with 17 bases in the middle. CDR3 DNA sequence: TGTGCCAGCAGTTTGGGGCAGGGCCGGGCCTACAATGAGCAGTTCTTC. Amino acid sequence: CASSLGQGRAYNEQFF.

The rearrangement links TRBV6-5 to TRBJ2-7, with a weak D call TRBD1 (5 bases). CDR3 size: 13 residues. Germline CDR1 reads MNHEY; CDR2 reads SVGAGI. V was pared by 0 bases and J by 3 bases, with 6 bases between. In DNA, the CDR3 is TGTGCCAGCAGTTACTCCGACAGCTACGAGCAGTACTTC. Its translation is CASSYSDSYEQYF.

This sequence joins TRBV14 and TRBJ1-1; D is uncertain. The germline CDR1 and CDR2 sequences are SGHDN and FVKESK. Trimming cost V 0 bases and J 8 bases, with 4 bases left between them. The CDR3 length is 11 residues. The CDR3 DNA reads TGTGCCAGCAGCCAAGATCGAGAAGCTTTCTTT. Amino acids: CASSQDREAFF.

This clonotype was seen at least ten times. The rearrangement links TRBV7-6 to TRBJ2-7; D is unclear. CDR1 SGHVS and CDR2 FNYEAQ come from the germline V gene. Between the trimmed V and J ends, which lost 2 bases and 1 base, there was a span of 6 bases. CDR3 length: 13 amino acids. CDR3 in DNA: TGTGCCAGCAGCTTATTACTTTCCTACGAGCAGTACTTC. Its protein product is CASSLLLSYEQYF.